One sample yielded the 3 T cell receptor beta chains listed below, sequenced in a study of control samples from healthy donors and cancer patients. Sequencing was performed with immunoSEQ multiplex PCR; in TCRdb, only in-frame clones are kept and a portion is missing. The data hold approximately 150,000 clones, with just over 95% observed a single time. The sequencing input was blood. These receptor sequences come from a woman in her twenties or thirties in good health.

The chain uses TRBV21-1 and TRBJ1-5. TRBV21-1 is a pseudogene segment. CDR3 length: 16 amino acids. DNA for the CDR3: TGTGCCAGCACCGAAGGGGGGGTAGGGGGCAATCAGCCCCAGCATTTT. As protein: CASTEGGVGGNQPQHF.

The chain is built from TRBV7-8 and TRBJ2-5; D may be TRBD1 or TRBD2 (5 bases each). The V and J ends lost 4 bases and 5 bases respectively, with 14 bases between them. This CDR3 has 14 residues. Germline V lookup: CDR1 SGHVS, CDR2 FQNEAQ. CDR3 residues: CASSSGTPRETQYF. CDR3 coding DNA: TGTGCCAGCAGCTCAGGGACCCCCAGGGAGACCCAGTACTTC.

V usage is TRBV6-1 and J usage is TRBJ1-6; 10 bases are shared with TRBD1. The CDR3 sequence is 16 residues long. Germline V lookup: CDR1 MNHNS, CDR2 SASEGT. The V and J ends lost 4 bases and 7 bases, in that order; junction bases with no gene match: 7. CDR3 residues: CASSVRVGQGNSPLHF. In DNA form, the CDR3 reads TGTGCCAGCAGTGTTAGGGTGGGACAGGGGAATTCACCCCTCCACTTT.